These 12 T cell receptor beta chains originate from one sample sequenced in a study of blood T cells in healthy people across ages. Using a J-beta primer mix together with a sample-barcoded 5' primer, a second PCR was run for roughly 7 to 12 cycles. TCRdb redid the calling of the 5' RACE reads with MiXCR, one entry per CDR3 protein. The sample lists 1.2 million to 1.5 million distinct CDR3 sequences; around 55% were seen once. The sequenced sample consisted of blood. The receptors originated from a man younger than 35 in good health.

The chain has TRBV13 and TRBJ2-3, with D possibly TRBD2 on 6 matching bases. Looked up from germline, CDR1 is PRHDT and CDR2 is FYEKMQ (reference sequence). V lost 3 bases and J lost 6, with 16 bases in between. The CDR3 consists of 15 residues. The CDR3 sequence: CASSFRRLDADTQYF. The CDR3 nucleotides are TGTGCCAGCAGCTTCCGCCGACTAGATGCGGATACGCAGTATTTT.

The rearrangement links TRBV12-3 or TRBV12-4 to TRBJ1-5; D perhaps matches TRBD1 (5 bases). This CDR3 has 15 amino acids. The V end was cut by 6 bases, the J end by 4 bases, with 16 bases between. For the CDR3, the DNA is TGTGCCAGCAGACCATCGATTGACAGTAATCAGCCCCAGCATTTT. The encoded protein is CASRPSIDSNQPQHF.

The chain couples TRBV29-1 to TRBJ2-1, with TRBD2 matching over 9 bases. The germline gives CDR1 SQVTM, CDR2 ANQGSEA. This CDR3 has 15 residues. The V gene end was trimmed by 6 bases and the J gene end by 7 bases; junction bases not matched to a gene: 13. CDR3 amino acids: CSVPTLAGSGNEQFF. In nucleotides, the CDR3 is TGCAGCGTCCCCACTCTAGCGGGAAGTGGAAATGAGCAGTTCTTC.

The rearrangement uses TRBV7-2 and TRBJ2-4; 12 bases match TRBD2. The DNA matches TRBJ2-7 better at its end, which makes the J call doubtful. The CDR3 extends over 15 amino acids. Germline CDR1 SGHTA, CDR2 FQGNSA. The CDR3 is CASSLILAGGYEQYF. In DNA, the CDR3 is TGTGCCAGCAGCTTAATACTAGCGGGGGGCTACGAGCAGTACTTC.

The chain combines TRBV2 with TRBJ2-1; TRBD2 matches at 8 bases. The CDR3 is 16 residues long. In germline, CDR1 is SNHLY, CDR2 FYNNEI. V lost 3 bases to trimming and J lost 6 bases; unmatched junction nucleotides: 10. The CDR3 DNA is TGTGCCAGCAGTGAGCAAGCGGGAGTTAGTAGCAATGAGCAGTTCTTC. Protein: CASSEQAGVSSNEQFF.

This clonotype was seen more than once but under ten times. This sequence joins TRBV4-3 and TRBJ2-7; the D gene is possibly TRBD1 (6 bases). V lost 2 bases, J lost 5 bases, and 10 bases lay in between. The CDR3 is 13 amino acids. Looked up from germline, CDR1 is LGHNA and CDR2 is YSLEER. The CDR3 DNA reads as TGCGCCAGCAGCCAACACAGGGAAAACGAGCAGTACTTC. It is translated as CASSQHRENEQYF.

The chain combines TRBV7-2 with TRBJ2-5; D possibly uses TRBD1 or TRBD2 (5 bases each). The V end was cut by 0 bases, the J end by 4 bases, with 12 bases between. Germline V gives CDR1 SGHTA, CDR2 FQGNSA. CDR3 length equals 15 residues. The CDR3 loop reads CASSLARAGGETQYF. The CDR3 DNA reads as TGTGCCAGCAGCTTAGCAAGGGCTGGGGGAGAGACCCAGTACTTC.

This sequence joins TRBV6-5 and TRBJ2-1; the D gene is possibly TRBD1 (6 bases). The CDR3 contains 19 residues. CDR1 and CDR2 (germline): MNHEY, SVGAGI. V lost 0 bases and J lost 0, with 18 bases in between. CDR3 DNA: TGTGCCAGCAGTTACTCCCCGACAGGTCCTCAGAGCTCCTACAATGAGCAGTTCTTC. It yields the protein CASSYSPTGPQSSYNEQFF.

The chain joins TRBV7-2 to TRBJ2-3; D is ambiguous. The CDR3 length is 14 residues. V lost 6 bases and J lost 0, with 10 bases in between. Per the germline V gene, CDR1 is SGHTA and CDR2 is FQGNSA. CDR3 sequence: CASSRTLSTDTQYF. CDR3 DNA: TGTGCCAGCAGTCGCACACTTAGCACAGATACGCAGTATTTT.

In this sample, this clonotype turned up a few times. The chain joins TRBV27 to TRBJ1-6; no clear D gene. The CDR3 runs to 15 residues. V was shortened by 8 bases and J by 0 bases, with 11 bases between the two germline ends. Per germline, CDR1 MNHEY and CDR2 SMNVEV (reference sequence). The CDR3 DNA is TGTGCCAGCGACGGCAGGAGCTCCTATAATTCACCCCTCCACTTT. This sequence encodes CASDGRSSYNSPLHF.

J is TRBJ2-5 and V is TRBV25-1; 9 bases are shared with TRBD2. The V gene end was trimmed by 4 bases and the J gene end by 9 bases; junction bases not matched to a gene: 12. The CDR3 totals 15 residues. Germline V gives CDR1 MGHDK, CDR2 SYGVNS. CDR3: CASSVGAASGESQYF. The CDR3, as DNA: TGTGCCAGCAGTGTCGGGGCGGCTAGCGGGGAGTCCCAGTACTTC.

The gene calls are TRBV3-1 and TRBJ1-1; 7 bases are shared with TRBD1. Germline V CDR1 and CDR2: LGHDT, YNNKEL (reference sequence). This CDR3 spans 19 amino acids. Trimming cost V 0 bases and J 1 base; bases outside gene matches: 14. The CDR3 spells CASSQEGIIPGGRNTEAFF. CDR3 DNA: TGTGCCAGCAGCCAAGAAGGAATTATTCCAGGGGGGAGGAACACTGAAGCTTTCTTT.